This entry lists 23 T cell receptor beta chains sequenced from one sample in a study of T-cell reconstitution after alpha-beta-depleted transplantation in children. Unique molecular identifiers were incorporated into the prepared TCRbeta library. MiXCR, applied by TCRdb to the PCR reads, yields one record per CDR3 protein. The data contain fewer than 1 million distinct CDR3 sequences, roughly 15% of them singletons. The specimen was PBMCs, mostly from graft donor cells, collected 360 days after TCRalphabeta/CD19-depleted stem cell transplant. These receptors all come from a male patient younger than 18 who had a stem cell transplant for acute lymphoblastic leukemia, so the T cells may come from the graft donor.

In its sample, this clonotype was seen a few times. This chain uses TRBV18 with TRBJ2-6; D not resolved. Germline V gives CDR1 KGHSH, CDR2 LQKENI. This CDR3 is built from 17 residues. V was cut by 0 bases and J by 0 bases, with 9 bases left in between. CDR3 in amino acids: CASSPPRWLSGANVLTF. The CDR3 DNA reads as TGTGCCAGCTCACCACCACGGTGGCTCTCTGGGGCCAACGTCCTGACTTTC. Looking up the rest from reference TRBV18 and TRBJ2-6 gives the full variable domain: NAGVMQNPRHLVRRRGQEARLRCSPMKGHSHVYWYRQLPEEGLKFMVYLQKENIIDESGMPKERFSAEFPKEGPSILRIQQVVRGDSAAYFCASSPPRWLSGANVLTFGAGSRLTVL.

About this clonotype: In this CDR3 the conserved last residue, phenylalanine or tryptophan, is missing, so a read error is likely. This sequence joins TRBV5-1 and TRBJ1-6; a weak D match, TRBD1 (6 bases). The CDR3 spans 16 residues. Germline CDR1 reads SGHRS; CDR2 reads YFSETQ. V was trimmed by 4 bases and J by 3 bases, leaving 14 bases between them. This chain's CDR3 is CASSPEDSYYNSPLHS. The CDR3, as DNA: TGCGCCAGCAGCCCCGAGGACAGCTACTATAATTCACCCCTCCACTCT.

CDR3 in DNA: TGTGCCAGCAGCGGACCAGGGAAACCCTACGAGCAGTACTTC. This translates into CASSGPGKPYEQYF. The V and J genes are TRBV9 and TRBJ2-7; D perhaps matches TRBD1 (5 bases). Germline V gives CDR1 SGDLS, CDR2 YYNGEE. The V end was cut by 3 bases, the J end by 2 bases, with 12 bases between. The CDR3 is made up of 14 amino acids.

This clonotype was seen many times. The rearrangement joins TRBV11-2 to TRBJ2-5; TRBD2 might be the D (6 bases). From germline, CDR1 is SGHAT and CDR2 FQNNGV. CDR3 length: 15 amino acids. Trimming removed 3 bases from V and 6 bases from J, with 17 bases in between. The DNA of the CDR3 is TGTGCCAGCAGCTTGACTAGACTAGGGGTACAGACCCAGTACTTC. As protein: CASSLTRLGVQTQYF.

This clonotype was seen more than once but under ten times. The chain uses TRBV6-1 and TRBJ2-7; D gene uncertain. Trimming left V 5 bases short and J 3 bases short, with 17 bases between. The CDR3 runs 15 residues. Per the germline V gene, CDR1 is MNHNS and CDR2 is SASEGT. Here the CDR3 reads CASSPLSAGIYEQYF. The CDR3 DNA follows: TGTGCCAGCAGTCCTCTTTCGGCCGGCATCTACGAGCAGTACTTC.

This chain joins TRBV10-3 and TRBJ2-3, with D perhaps matching TRBD1 (5 bases). Germline assignment: CDR1 ENHRY and CDR2 SYGVKD. The CDR3 spans 13 residues. The V end was cut by 2 bases, the J end by 4 bases, with 7 bases between. This chain's CDR3 is CAISEPGSDTQYF. CDR3 bases: TGTGCCATCAGTGAGCCAGGGTCAGATACGCAGTATTTT.

V gene TRBV4-1 combines with J gene TRBJ2-7; possibly TRBD1 for D (5 bases). Germline CDR1 and CDR2: MGHRA and YSYEKL. V was clipped by 1 base and J by 1 base, with 11 bases between them. The CDR3 is 15 residues long. The CDR3 nucleotides are TGCGCCAGCAGCCAAGGACCAGGGCCATCCTACGAGCAGTACTTC. Amino acids: CASSQGPGPSYEQYF.

In its sample, this clonotype was seen many times. The CDR3 region is CASSWQGYEQYF. CDR3 nucleotide sequence: TGTGCCAGCAGTTGGCAGGGCTACGAGCAGTACTTC. This chain joins TRBV6-2 or TRBV6-3 and TRBJ2-7, with D maybe TRBD1 (5 bases). V lost 4 bases to trimming and J lost 3 bases, with 7 bases between them. CDR1 is MNHEY, CDR2 SVGEGT, per germline. There are 12 residues in the CDR3.

A few counts support this clonotype. This chain links TRBV12-3 or TRBV12-4 with TRBJ2-1, with 11 bases identical to TRBD2. After removal of 7 bases from V and 4 bases from J, the junction contained 9 bases not matched to a gene. The CDR3 runs to 16 residues. This CDR3 is CASIPPGTSGYNEQFF. In DNA form, the CDR3 reads TGTGCCAGCATCCCTCCAGGGACTAGCGGTTACAATGAGCAGTTCTTC.

This chain uses TRBV18 with TRBJ2-2; D is perhaps TRBD1 (5 bases). In germline, CDR1 is KGHSH, CDR2 LQKENI. The V and J ends lost 2 bases and 4 bases respectively, with 11 bases between them. The CDR3 spans 15 residues. The CDR3 DNA sequence: TGTGCCAGCTCACCATCAGGGTTCAGCACCGGGGAGCTGTTTTTT. It translates to CASSPSGFSTGELFF.

Only a few counts were recorded for this clonotype. In DNA, the CDR3 is TGTGCCACCAGTGATTTTGGACTCGGGGGCTACAATGAGCAGTTCTTC. It encodes CATSDFGLGGYNEQFF. The chain employs TRBV24-1 and TRBJ2-1; D possibly corresponds to TRBD2 (6 bases). There are 16 residues in the CDR3. The germline V gene encodes CDR1 KGHDR and CDR2 SFDVKD. Between the trimmed V and J ends, which lost 1 base and 3 bases, there was a span of 12 bases.

The chain employs TRBV19 and TRBJ1-1, with 9 bases lining up with TRBD1. The CDR3 covers 14 residues. Germline CDR1 reads LNHDA; CDR2 reads SQIVND (reference sequence). The V and J ends lost 8 bases and 1 base, in that order; junction bases with no gene match: 5. The CDR3 here is CASLKDRGNTEAFF. The CDR3 DNA sequence: TGTGCCAGTCTAAAGGACAGGGGGAACACTGAAGCTTTCTTT.

This clonotype was seen at least ten times. The rearrangement joins TRBV3-1 to TRBJ2-1; no definite D call. CDR1 and CDR2 (germline): LGHDT, YNNKEL (reference sequence). CDR3 length: 11 residues. CDR3 bases: TGTGTTACGAGCTCCTACAATGAGCAGTTCTTC. Protein: CVTSSYNEQFF.

The sample holds a few counts of this clonotype. V and J are TRBV4-1 and TRBJ2-3; 9 bases match TRBD2. The V gene end was trimmed by 1 base and the J gene end by 4 bases; junction bases not matched to a gene: 9. CDR3 length equals 17 residues. Germline V gene sequence: CDR1 MGHRA, CDR2 YSYEKL. The CDR3 here is CASSQVSSGRRPDTQYF. The CDR3 DNA is TGCGCCAGCAGCCAAGTTAGCAGCGGGAGGAGGCCAGATACGCAGTATTTT.

This clonotype was counted only a few times. The chain employs TRBV7-2 and TRBJ2-5; 16 bases are shared with TRBD2. The CDR3 is 17 amino acids. J lost 3 bases, V lost 5 bases, and 6 bases had no gene match. Germline-derived CDR1 and CDR2 are SGHTA and FQGNSA. The CDR3 reads CASSGTGLAGGKETQYF. DNA of the CDR3: TGTGCCAGCAGCGGGACGGGACTAGCGGGAGGGAAAGAGACCCAGTACTTC.

The V and J genes are TRBV3-1 and TRBJ2-6; D is possibly TRBD2 (6 bases). CDR1 LGHDT and CDR2 YNNKEL come from the germline V gene (reference sequence). This CDR3 is 16 amino acids long. The V end was cut by 2 bases, the J end by 0 bases, with 8 bases between. The CDR3 protein is CASSQRGSSGANVLTF. CDR3 nucleotides: TGTGCCAGCAGCCAACGGGGGAGCTCTGGGGCCAACGTCCTGACTTTC.

This clonotype has only a few counts. This sequence joins TRBV4-1 and TRBJ2-1, with D possibly matching TRBD2 (6 bases). Germline loops: CDR1 MGHRA, CDR2 YSYEKL. V lost 6 bases and J 0 bases, leaving 18 bases between the germline ends. The CDR3 contains 17 residues. The CDR3 coding sequence is TGCGCCAGCAGATATGGGGGGAGCCCGAGCTCCTACAATGAGCAGTTCTTC. Protein product: CASRYGGSPSSYNEQFF.

The rearrangement joins TRBV10-2 to TRBJ2-2, with D perhaps TRBD1 (5 bases). The CDR3 contains 15 residues. Germline assignment: CDR1 WSHSY and CDR2 SAAADI. Trimming removed 4 bases from V and 6 bases from J, with 15 bases in between. CDR3 coding DNA: TGCGCCAGCAGTGGTACAGGTGAATTTTCCGGGGAGCTGTTTTTT. This translates into CASSGTGEFSGELFF.

In its sample, this clonotype was seen a few times. The chain couples TRBV9 to TRBJ2-7; D is ambiguous. V was trimmed by 0 bases and J by 6 bases, leaving 16 bases between them. CDR3 size: 15 residues. Germline CDR1 reads SGDLS; CDR2 reads YYNGEE. The CDR3 loop is CASSVASGVLGEQYF. As DNA, the CDR3 is TGTGCCAGCAGCGTAGCTAGTGGAGTCCTTGGCGAGCAGTACTTC.

This clonotype was observed a few times. This sequence joins TRBV12-5 and TRBJ2-2, with 11 bases matching TRBD2. The germline gives CDR1 LGHNT, CDR2 FRNRAP. V dropped 6 bases and J dropped 10; count of bases not matched to a gene: 4. The CDR3 spans 13 residues. In DNA form, the CDR3 reads TGTGCTAGTGGGAAACTAGCGGGAGTGGAGCTGTTTTTT. Amino acid sequence: CASGKLAGVELFF.

This clonotype was detected a few times. This chain uses TRBV27 with TRBJ2-1, with TRBD1 as a possible D gene (5 bases). The CDR3 covers 14 residues. The V gene's germline CDR1 is MNHEY and CDR2 SMNVEV (reference sequence). V lost 6 bases and J 1 base, leaving 10 bases between the germline ends. CDR3 coding DNA: TGTGCCAGCAGCAGAAAGGGGTCCTACAATGAGCAGTTCTTC. Translated, it gives CASSRKGSYNEQFF.

This clonotype was recorded many times. The rearrangement uses TRBV9 and TRBJ1-2; TRBD1 might be the D (6 bases). V lost 3 bases to trimming and J lost 8 bases, with 14 bases between them. Per germline, CDR1 SGDLS and CDR2 YYNGEE. The CDR3 is 13 residues long. CDR3 in DNA: TGTGCCAGCAGCGGCGGAGGGGGATGGGGCTACACCTTC. Protein sequence: CASSGGGGWGYTF.

This clonotype came up many times. The rearrangement uses TRBV29-1 and TRBJ2-7; D call uncertain. Trimming stripped 4 bases from V and 2 bases from J, with 3 bases between. The CDR3 has 10 amino acids. Germline CDR1 reads SQVTM; CDR2 reads ANQGSEA. The CDR3 here is CSVGAYEQYF. The CDR3 bases are TGCAGCGTTGGAGCCTACGAGCAGTACTTC.